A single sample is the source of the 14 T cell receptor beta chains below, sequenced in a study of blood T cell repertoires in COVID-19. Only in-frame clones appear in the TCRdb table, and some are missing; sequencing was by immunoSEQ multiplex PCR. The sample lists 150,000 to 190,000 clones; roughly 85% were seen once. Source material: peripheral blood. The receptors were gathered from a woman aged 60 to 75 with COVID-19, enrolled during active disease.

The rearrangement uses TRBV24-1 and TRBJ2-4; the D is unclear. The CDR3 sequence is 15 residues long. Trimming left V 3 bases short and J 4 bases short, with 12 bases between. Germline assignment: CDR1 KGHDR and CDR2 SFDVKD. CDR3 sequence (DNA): TGTGCCACCAGTGATGGTTCCGGAGTAAAAAACATTCAGTACTTC. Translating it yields CATSDGSGVKNIQYF.

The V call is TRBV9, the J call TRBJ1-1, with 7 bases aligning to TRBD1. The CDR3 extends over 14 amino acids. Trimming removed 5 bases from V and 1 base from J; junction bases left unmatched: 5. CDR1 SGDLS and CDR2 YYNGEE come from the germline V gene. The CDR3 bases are TGTGCCAGCAGGTCCGGACAGGCGAACACTGAAGCTTTCTTT. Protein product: CASRSGQANTEAFF. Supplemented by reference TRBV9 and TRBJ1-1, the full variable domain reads DSGVTQTPKHLITATGQRVTLRCSPRSGDLSVYWYQQSLDQGLQFLIQYYNGEERAKGNILERFSAQQFPDLHSELNLSSLELGDSALYFCASRSGQANTEAFFGQGTRLTVV.

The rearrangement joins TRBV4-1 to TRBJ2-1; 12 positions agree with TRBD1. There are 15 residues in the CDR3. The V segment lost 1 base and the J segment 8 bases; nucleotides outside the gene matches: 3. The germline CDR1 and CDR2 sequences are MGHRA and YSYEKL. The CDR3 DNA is TGCGCCAGCAGCCAAGCGGGACAGGGGGCCGATGAGCAGTTCTTC. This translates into CASSQAGQGADEQFF.

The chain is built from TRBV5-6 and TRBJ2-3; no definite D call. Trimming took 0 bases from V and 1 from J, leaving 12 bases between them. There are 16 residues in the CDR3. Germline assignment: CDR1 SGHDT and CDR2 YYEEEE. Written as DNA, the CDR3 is TGTGCCAGCAGCTTGGCGGTCCAGCGCCGCACAGATACGCAGTATTTT. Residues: CASSLAVQRRTDTQYF.

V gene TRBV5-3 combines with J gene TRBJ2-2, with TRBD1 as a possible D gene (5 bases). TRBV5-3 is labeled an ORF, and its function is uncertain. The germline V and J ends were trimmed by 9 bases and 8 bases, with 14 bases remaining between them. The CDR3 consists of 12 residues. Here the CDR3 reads CAKRGFRGELFF. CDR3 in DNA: TGTGCCAAAAGGGGCTTTCGGGGGGAGCTGTTTTTT.

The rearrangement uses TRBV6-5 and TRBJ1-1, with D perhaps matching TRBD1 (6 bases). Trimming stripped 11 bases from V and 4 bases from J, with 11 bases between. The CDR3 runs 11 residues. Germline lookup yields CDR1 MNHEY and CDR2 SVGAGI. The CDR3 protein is CASTGITEAFF. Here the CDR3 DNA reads TGTGCCTCAACAGGGATCACTGAAGCTTTCTTT.

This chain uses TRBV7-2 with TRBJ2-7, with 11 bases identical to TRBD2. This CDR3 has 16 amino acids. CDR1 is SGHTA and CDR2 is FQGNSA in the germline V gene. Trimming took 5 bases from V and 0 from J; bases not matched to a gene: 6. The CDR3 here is CASSRAGLAASYEQYF. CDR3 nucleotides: TGTGCCAGCAGCAGGGCGGGACTAGCGGCCTCCTACGAGCAGTACTTC.

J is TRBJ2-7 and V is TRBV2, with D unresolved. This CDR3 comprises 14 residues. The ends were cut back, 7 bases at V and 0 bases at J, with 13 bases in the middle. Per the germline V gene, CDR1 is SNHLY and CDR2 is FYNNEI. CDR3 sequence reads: CASTIWASSYEQYF. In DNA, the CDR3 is TGTGCCAGCACGATATGGGCTTCCTCCTACGAGCAGTACTTC.

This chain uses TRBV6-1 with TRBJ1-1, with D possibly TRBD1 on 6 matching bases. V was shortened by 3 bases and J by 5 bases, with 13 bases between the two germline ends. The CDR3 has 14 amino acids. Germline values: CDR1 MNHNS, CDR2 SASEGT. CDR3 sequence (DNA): TGTGCCAGCAGTGATGGCAGGGGCCCTACTGAAGCTTTCTTT. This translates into CASSDGRGPTEAFF.

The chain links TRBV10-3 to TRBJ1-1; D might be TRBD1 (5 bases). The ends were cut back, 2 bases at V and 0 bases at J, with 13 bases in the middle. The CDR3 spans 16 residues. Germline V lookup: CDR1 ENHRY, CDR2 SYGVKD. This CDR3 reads CAISEGLRVMNTEAFF. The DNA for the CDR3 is TGTGCCATCAGTGAGGGGCTCAGGGTTATGAACACTGAAGCTTTCTTT.

This chain's CDR3 is CASRLFRGTDTQYF. The CDR3 region has the DNA TGCGCCAGCAGGTTATTCAGGGGCACAGATACGCAGTATTTT. J is TRBJ2-3 and V is TRBV5-1; the D gene is possibly TRBD1 (5 bases). This CDR3 is 14 amino acids long. Germline V gene lookup returns CDR1 SGHRS and CDR2 YFSETQ. The V end lost 5 bases, the J end lost 1 base, and 11 bases lay between the germline ends.

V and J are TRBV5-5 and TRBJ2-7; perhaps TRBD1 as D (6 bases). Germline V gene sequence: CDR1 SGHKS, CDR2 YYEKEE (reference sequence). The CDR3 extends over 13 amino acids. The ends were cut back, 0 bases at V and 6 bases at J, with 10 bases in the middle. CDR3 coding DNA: TGTGCCAGCAGCTTGGCCACAGGGTTCGAGCAGTACGTC. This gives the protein CASSLATGFEQYV.

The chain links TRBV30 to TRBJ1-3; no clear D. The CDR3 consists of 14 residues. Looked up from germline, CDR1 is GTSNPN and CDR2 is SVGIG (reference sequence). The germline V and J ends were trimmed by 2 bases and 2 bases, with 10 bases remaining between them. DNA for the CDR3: TGTGCCTGGAGTCGGAGTAAAGCTGGAAACACCATATATTTT. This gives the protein CAWSRSKAGNTIYF.

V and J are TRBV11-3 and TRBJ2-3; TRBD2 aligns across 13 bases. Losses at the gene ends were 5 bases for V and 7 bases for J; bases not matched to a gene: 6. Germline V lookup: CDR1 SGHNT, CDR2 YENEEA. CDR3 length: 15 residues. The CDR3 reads CASSRTSGSLNTQYF. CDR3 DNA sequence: TGTGCCAGCAGCCGGACTAGCGGGAGTTTGAATACGCAGTATTTT.